The text below deals with one T cell receptor (beta chain). What it binds is unknown. Alongside a J-beta primer mix, a sample-barcoded 5' primer served in a second PCR lasting about 7 to 12 cycles. The template-switch adaptor, which had 12 random nucleotides, put a tag on each cDNA molecule. TCRdb analysed the 5' RACE reads with MiXCR anew, one entry per CDR3 protein. Of approximately 770,000 distinct CDR3 sequences listed, nearly 60% are singletons. The data were taken from a study of blood T cells in healthy people across ages. General study results and limits: Measured against age, TCR beta diversity per million T cells decreased in a roughly linear manner.

J gave up 4 bases and V 5 bases, and 10 bases lay outside the gene matches. This CDR3 region has 15 residues. Germline CDR1 reads SGHTA; CDR2 reads FQGNSA. Material for sequencing was blood. The source is a man aged 25 to 40 in good health. V and J are TRBV7-2 and TRBJ2-7; 8 bases match TRBD1. In nucleotides, the CDR3 is TGTGCCAGCAGCACTAGACAGGGGTTTTTGTACGAGCAGTACTTC. Residues: CASSTRQGFLYEQYF.